A single sample is the source of the 22 T cell receptor beta chains below, sequenced in a study of blood T cell repertoires in COVID-19 (dated by TCRdb to the early 2020s). Library preparation was by the immunoSEQ multiplex PCR assay. What TCRdb holds here is the immuneACCESS table cut down to in-frame rearrangements. Part of the clones is not present; checked against another copy, under half of the missing clones reflect an unresolved V gene, and the others are unexplained. This sample holds around 170,000 clones; approximately 85% were observed only once. The ten largest clones add up to around 8.6% of the sample. The specimen sequenced was PBMCs or T cells enriched from blood (not recorded which). These receptor sequences come from a woman in her twenties or thirties who had recovered from COVID-19.

CDR3 coding DNA: TGTGCCATCAGTGCGGGACAGGACAATCAGCCCCAGCATTTT. This sequence encodes CAISAGQDNQPQHF. The genes are TRBV10-3 and TRBJ1-5; 8 positions match TRBD1. Germline CDR1 is ENHRY and CDR2 is SYGVKD. The CDR3 sequence is 14 residues long. The V and J ends lost 4 bases and 3 bases, in that order; junction bases with no gene match: 2.

The chain couples TRBV21-1 to TRBJ2-5; the table's D call, TRBD2, was not checked against the DNA. TRBV21-1 is described as a pseudogene. CDR3 size: 15 residues. The CDR3 DNA follows: TGTGCCAGCAGCAAAACCACTAGCGGGAGAGAGACCCAGTACTTC. Protein sequence: CASSKTTSGRETQYF.

The genes are TRBV20-1 and TRBJ2-2; D possibly corresponds to TRBD2 (6 bases). The CDR3 has 17 residues. Per the germline V gene, CDR1 is DFQATT and CDR2 is SNEGSKA (reference sequence). V lost 3 bases, J lost 4 bases, and 21 bases lay in between. The CDR3 loop is CSASSRREALGTGELFF. The DNA for the CDR3 is TGCAGTGCTAGTAGCCGGAGGGAGGCCCTGGGCACCGGGGAGCTGTTTTTT.

This clone was observed a handful of times. The chain links TRBV28 to TRBJ1-5; D perhaps matches TRBD1 (5 bases). The V gene's germline CDR1 is MDHEN and CDR2 SYDVKM. The CDR3 covers 15 residues. The V end was cut by 3 bases, the J end by 0 bases, with 9 bases between. The CDR3, as DNA: TGTGCCAGCAGTTTCCCACAGGCTAGCAATCAGCCCCAGCATTTT. Translating it yields CASSFPQASNQPQHF.

The chain joins TRBV14 to TRBJ2-3, with D perhaps matching TRBD1 (6 bases). The CDR3 is 13 amino acids. Looked up from germline, CDR1 is SGHDN and CDR2 is FVKESK. V was clipped by 4 bases and J by 6 bases, with 11 bases between them. CDR3 DNA: TGTGCCAGCAGCCCACAGGGCTTTGATACGCAGTATTTT. This gives the protein CASSPQGFDTQYF. The complete variable domain, with remaining parts taken from reference TRBV14 and TRBJ2-3, reads EAGVTQFPSHSVIEKGQTVTLRCDPISGHDNLYWYRRVMGKEIKFLLHFVKESKQDESGMPNNRFLAERTGGTYSTLKVQPAELEDSGVYFCASSPQGFDTQYFGPGTRLTVL.

The chain carries TRBV18 and TRBJ2-1; a possible D gene is TRBD1 (6 bases). The CDR3 spans 19 residues. Trimming removed 1 base from V and 0 bases from J, with 19 bases in between. Germline CDR1 reads KGHSH; CDR2 reads LQKENI. CDR3 nucleotides: TGTGCCAGCTCACCACGGAAGGACAGAGTCCGGGCCTCCTACAATGAGCAGTTCTTC. Translating it yields CASSPRKDRVRASYNEQFF.

The genes are TRBV28 and TRBJ2-3; 12 positions agree with TRBD2. This CDR3 is 16 amino acids long. Germline values: CDR1 MDHEN, CDR2 SYDVKM. V shed 5 bases and J 0 bases; nucleotides not matched to a gene: 3. CDR3 in amino acids: CASSPGTSGSTDTQYF. For the CDR3, the DNA is TGTGCCAGCAGTCCGGGGACTAGCGGGAGCACAGATACGCAGTATTTT.

V and J are TRBV5-1 and TRBJ2-2, with D possibly TRBD1 on 6 matching bases. Germline V gives CDR1 SGHRS, CDR2 YFSETQ. CDR3 size: 17 residues. V was trimmed by 1 base and J by 3 bases, leaving 16 bases between them. The CDR3 coding sequence is TGCGCCAGCAGCTTGAAGGGGACAACCTTCTACACCGGGGAGCTGTTTTTT. Translated: CASSLKGTTFYTGELFF.

The J gene is TRBJ2-1, the V gene TRBV3-1 (or the pseudogene TRBV3-2); D is perhaps TRBD2 (6 bases). With 1 base removed from V and 6 bases from J, the gap between germline ends came to 16 bases. The length of the CDR3 is 16 residues. Germline V lookup: CDR1 LGHDT, CDR2 YNNKEL (reference sequence). The CDR3 DNA reads as TGTGCCAGCAGCCAAGTTCTTTCGGGAGTGGGCAATGAGCAGTTCTTC. Protein product: CASSQVLSGVGNEQFF.

The rearrangement joins TRBV28 to TRBJ1-1; D is possibly TRBD1 (6 bases). Per the germline V gene, CDR1 is MDHEN and CDR2 is SYDVKM. The CDR3 has 14 amino acids. V lost 3 bases to trimming and J lost 1 base, with 9 bases between them. The CDR3 sequence: CASSFLDRNTEAFF. CDR3 coding DNA: TGTGCCAGCAGTTTCCTGGACAGGAACACTGAAGCTTTCTTT. The full variable domain, rest sourced from reference TRBV28 and TRBJ1-1, is DVKVTQSSRYLVKRTGEKVFLECVQDMDHENMFWYRQDPGLGLRLIYFSYDVKMKEKGDIPEGYSVSREKKERFSLILESASTNQTSMYLCASSFLDRNTEAFFGQGTRLTVV.

This clone occurred once. The chain carries TRBV20-1 and TRBJ2-1, with 8 positions matching TRBD2. Germline trimming cut 3 bases from V and 0 bases from J; bases unmatched to any gene: 7. Germline lookup yields CDR1 DFQATT and CDR2 SNEGSKA (reference sequence). The CDR3 length is 16 residues. The CDR3 spells CSASRREGSSYNEQFF. CDR3 bases: TGCAGTGCTAGTAGACGGGAGGGGAGCTCCTACAATGAGCAGTTCTTC.

CDR3 bases: TGTGCCAGCAGCGTAGAAGGGGGCTGGTCTGGGGCCAACGTCCTGACTTTC. This codes for CASSVEGGWSGANVLTF. This chain links TRBV9 with TRBJ2-6; 7 bases fit TRBD1. The CDR3 length is 17 residues. V lost 0 bases to trimming and J lost 1 base; unmatched junction nucleotides: 4. Germline CDR1 and CDR2: SGDLS and YYNGEE. The whole variable domain, filled in from reference TRBV9 and TRBJ2-6, reads DSGVTQTPKHLITATGQRVTLRCSPRSGDLSVYWYQQSLDQGLQFLIQYYNGEERAKGNILERFSAQQFPDLHSELNLSSLELGDSALYFCASSVEGGWSGANVLTFGAGSRLTVL.

This clone showed up just once. This chain links TRBV6-1 with TRBJ1-3; D may be TRBD1 (5 bases). The CDR3 sequence is 16 residues long. In germline, CDR1 is MNHNS, CDR2 SASEGT. The V gene lost 3 bases and the J gene lost 0 bases, with 12 bases spanning the gap. The CDR3: CASSDDSQDSGNTIYF. The CDR3 DNA is TGTGCCAGCAGTGACGACAGTCAAGACTCTGGAAACACCATATATTTT.

The rearrangement uses TRBV5-4 and TRBJ1-4, with 8 bases that match TRBD1. This CDR3 contains 14 residues. The V and J ends lost 3 bases and 8 bases, in that order; junction bases with no gene match: 6. The germline V gene has CDR1 SGHNT and CDR2 YYREEE (reference sequence). CDR3 region: CASSSDRVQEKLFF. Written as DNA, the CDR3 is TGTGCCAGCAGCTCGGACAGGGTACAGGAAAAACTGTTTTTT.

On this clone: At one end the junction does not follow the germline gene, possibly because of a read error. The chain employs TRBV7-9 and TRBJ1-2; 8 bases agree with TRBD1. The germline V gene has CDR1 SEHNR and CDR2 FQNEAQ (reference sequence). The CDR3 extends over 13 amino acids. DNA for the CDR3: TGTGCCAGCGAGGGACAGGAGGGGGGATTAGTGCTTTTC. Protein product: CASEGQEGGLVLF.

The chain links TRBV28 to TRBJ2-1; TRBD1 matches 8 bases. The CDR3 extends over 15 amino acids. The germline V gene has CDR1 MDHEN and CDR2 SYDVKM. V shed 6 bases, J shed 5 bases, and the junction held 9 bases outside the gene matches. The CDR3 DNA reads TGTGCCAGCAGGGACCCGCGGGACAGGAACAATGAGCAGTTCTTC. It codes for CASRDPRDRNNEQFF.

V and J are TRBV4-2 and TRBJ2-7; 15 positions agree with TRBD2. Germline V gene data show CDR1 as LGHNA and CDR2 as YNFKEQ. This CDR3 contains 17 residues. The V segment lost 3 bases and the J segment 6 bases; nucleotides outside the gene matches: 9. The CDR3, as DNA: TGTGCCAGCAGCCATGTCGGGACTAGCGGGGGGTTGGGCGAGCAGTACTTC. The encoded protein is CASSHVGTSGGLGEQYF.

J is TRBJ1-3 and V is TRBV5-6; weak D call: TRBD1 (5 bases). V lost 0 bases to trimming and J lost 0 bases, with 16 bases between them. The CDR3 runs to 18 residues. From germline, CDR1 is SGHDT and CDR2 YYEEEE. CDR3 nucleotides: TGTGCCAGCAGCTTGGATAGGGGCACAGTCCTCTCTGGAAACACCATATATTTT. Its protein product is CASSLDRGTVLSGNTIYF.

This chain links TRBV2 with TRBJ1-4, with D perhaps matching TRBD1 (6 bases). This CDR3 has 12 amino acids. Germline V gene lookup returns CDR1 SNHLY and CDR2 FYNNEI. V lost 9 bases and J 6 bases, leaving 11 bases between the germline ends. CDR3 sequence: CARTGNDEKLFF. The CDR3 DNA reads as TGTGCCAGAACAGGGAATGATGAAAAACTGTTTTTT.

The rearrangement uses TRBV12-3 or TRBV12-4 and TRBJ2-5, with 14 bases matching TRBD2. V was pared by 6 bases and J by 9 bases, with 3 bases of the junction left unmatched. The CDR3 has 13 residues. CDR3 loop: CASRKTSGRAQYF. In DNA, the CDR3 is TGTGCCAGCAGGAAGACTAGCGGGAGGGCCCAGTACTTC.

In this sample, this clone turned up once. The gene calls are TRBV19 and TRBJ1-4; no definite D call. Germline CDR1 LNHDA, CDR2 SQIVND (reference sequence). The CDR3 spans 13 residues. V gave up 10 bases and J gave up 3 bases, with 12 bases separating them. The CDR3 nucleotides are TGTGCCACCCGGCGGGTCCCTAATGAAAAACTGTTTTTT. Translation gives CATRRVPNEKLFF.

This rearrangement joins TRBV25-1 to TRBJ1-2; 8 bases are a match to TRBD1. Per the germline V gene, CDR1 is MGHDK and CDR2 is SYGVNS. CDR3 length: 13 amino acids. V lost 8 bases to trimming and J lost 5 bases; unmatched junction nucleotides: 7. This chain's CDR3 is CASLKQGEYGYTF. CDR3 nucleotide sequence: TGTGCCAGCCTCAAACAGGGGGAATATGGCTACACCTTC.